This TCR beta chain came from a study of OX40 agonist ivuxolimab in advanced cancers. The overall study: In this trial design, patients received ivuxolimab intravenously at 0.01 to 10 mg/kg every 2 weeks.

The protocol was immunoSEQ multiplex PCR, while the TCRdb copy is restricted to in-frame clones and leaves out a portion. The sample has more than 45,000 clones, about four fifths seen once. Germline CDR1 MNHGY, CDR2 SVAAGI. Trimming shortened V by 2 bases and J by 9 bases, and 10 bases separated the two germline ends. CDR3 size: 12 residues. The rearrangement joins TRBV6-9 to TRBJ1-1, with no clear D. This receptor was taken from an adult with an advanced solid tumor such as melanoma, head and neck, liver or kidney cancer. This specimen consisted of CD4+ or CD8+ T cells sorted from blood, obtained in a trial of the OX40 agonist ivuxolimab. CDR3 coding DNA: TGTGCCAGCAGTTATGAGGGAAGCCAAGCTTTCTTT. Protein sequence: CASSYEGSQAFF.